This T cell receptor (beta chain) was obtained from a study of blood T cell repertoires in COVID-19. Study context: The origin of the acute and convalescent COVID-19 samples was the United States, Italy and Spain. PBMCs, B-cell-depleted T cells, or T cells provided the cDNA or gDNA that made up the material.

In the source study's methods: Amplifying reference gene primers gave estimates of nucleated cell counts. Sequencing was performed with immunoSEQ multiplex PCR; in TCRdb, only in-frame clones are kept and a portion is missing. V, J and clone size are taken as reported in that table, and D and trimming were inferred from the DNA itself. The table lists around 150,000 clones, roughly 80% of them singletons. The sequence derives from a woman aged 45-59 years with active or convalescent COVID-19. The sample was peripheral blood.

The CDR3 nucleotides are TGTGCCATCAGCGAGGCAGGGAAGACTGAAGCTTTCTTT. This encodes CAISEAGKTEAFF. The chain uses TRBV10-3 and TRBJ1-1; possibly TRBD1 for D (5 bases). This CDR3 spans 13 amino acids. Trimming cost V 6 bases and J 5 bases, with 13 bases left between them. Per the germline V gene, CDR1 is ENHRY and CDR2 is SYGVKD.